This is a list of T cell receptor beta chains from one sample in a study of blood T cell repertoires in COVID-19. Clones were read by immunoSEQ multiplex PCR, and TCRdb kept only the in-frame ones, dropping some. The repertoire holds about 370,000 clones, 85% to 90% seen once, with 6.5% in the top ten. Sequencing input: peripheral blood. Receptor source: a man younger than 35 with active or convalescent COVID-19. The CDR3 runs from the conserved cysteine through the conserved F or W. A D gene is named only where the DNA matches it firmly. Clone size is shown for a subset of rows, as once, few, many or a class of expanded clone.

TRBV5-1,TRBD2,-,TRBJ2-1,CASSLEGLAGGPSNEQFF,TGCGCCAGCAGCTTGGAAGGCTTAGCGGGAGGGCCGAGTAATGAGCAGTTCTTC
TRBV7-3,-,-,TRBJ1-1,CASSLTFMAGGTEAFF,TGTGCCAGCAGCTTAACGTTTATGGCAGGTGGCACTGAAGCTTTCTTT
TRBV19,TRBD1,-,TRBJ1-6,CASTDRGLSPLHF,TGTGCCAGTACGGACAGGGGGCTTTCACCCCTCCACTTT
TRBV29-1,TRBD2,-,TRBJ2-7,CSVKPGLANEQYF,TGCAGCGTTAAGCCGGGACTAGCGAACGAGCAGTACTTC
TRBV5-6,-,-,TRBJ2-5,CASITRMGVGETQYF,TGTGCCAGCATCACCCGGATGGGAGTGGGAGAGACCCAGTACTTC
TRBV19,-,-,TRBJ1-5,CASNGRDYQPQHF,TGTGCCAGTAATGGCAGGGACTATCAGCCCCAGCATTTT
TRBV11-1,TRBD1,once,TRBJ2-7,CASSLADHRGHEQYF,TGTGCCAGCAGCTTAGCGGACCACAGGGGACACGAGCAGTACTTC
TRBV28,-,-,TRBJ1-1,CASINGANTEAFF,TGTGCCAGCATCAATGGGGCGAACACTGAAGCTTTCTTT
TRBV6-4,TRBD2,-,TRBJ2-1,CASKGLAGGVGEQFF,TGTGCCAGCAAGGGACTAGCGGGAGGTGTTGGGGAGCAGTTCTTC
TRBV7-9,TRBD1,-,TRBJ1-3,CASSLGGDSSFLERNTIYF,TGTGCCAGCAGCTTAGGAGGGGACAGTTCTTTTCTCGAGAGAAACACCATATATTTT
TRBV30,-,-,TRBJ1-2,CAWSGTALNYGYTF,TGTGCCTGGAGTGGGACAGCCTTAAACTATGGCTACACCTTC
TRBV5-4,TRBD1,-,TRBJ1-2,CASSPNRGLGGYTF,TGTGCCAGCAGCCCAAACAGGGGGCTTGGTGGCTACACCTTC
TRBV6-4,-,-,TRBJ1-6,CASSDSGLNNSPLHF,TGTGCCAGCAGTGACTCGGGCCTGAATAATTCACCCCTCCACTTT
TRBV4-2,TRBD1,-,TRBJ1-5,CASREQGSSNQPQHF,TGTGCCAGCCGTGAACAGGGGAGTAGCAATCAGCCCCAGCATTTT
TRBV10-3,TRBD2,once,TRBJ2-5,CAISDPSGEDETQYF,TGTGCCATCAGTGATCCTAGCGGGGAAGATGAGACCCAGTACTTC
TRBV28,-,few,TRBJ1-2,CASSPTGYGYTF,TGTGCCAGCAGTCCCACAGGGTACGGCTACACCTTC
TRBV9,TRBD1,-,TRBJ1-5,CASSVGPGTDYYSNQPQHF,TGTGCCAGCAGCGTAGGTCCCGGGACAGACTACTATAGCAATCAGCCCCAGCATTTT
TRBV4-1,TRBD1,-,TRBJ2-7,CASSQWTGGDEQYF,TGCGCCAGCAGCCAATGGACAGGGGGCGACGAGCAGTACTTC
TRBV18,-,-,TRBJ1-4,CASSPRFGRVAFGEEKLFF,TGTGCCAGCTCACCAAGGTTCGGCAGGGTGGCCTTTGGGGAAGAAAAACTGTTTTTT
TRBV5-4,-,few,TRBJ1-3,CASSWGLSGNTIYF,TGTGCCAGCAGCTGGGGGCTCTCTGGAAACACCATATATTTT
TRBV7-2,TRBD1,-,TRBJ1-1,CASSTRTGTWTEAFF,TGTGCCAGCAGCACCCGGACAGGGACGTGGACTGAAGCTTTCTTT
TRBV3-1/TRBV3-2,TRBD2,-,TRBJ2-1,CASSQGTSEYNEQFF,TGTGCCAGCAGCCAAGGGACTAGCGAATACAATGAGCAGTTCTTC
TRBV28,TRBD1,-,TRBJ1-1,CASSWTGGSTEAFF,TGTGCCAGCAGCTGGACAGGGGGTTCTACTGAAGCTTTCTTT
TRBV18,-,-,TRBJ1-2,CASSPREGSSRYTF,TGTGCCAGCTCACCTAGGGAGGGCTCGAGTCGCTACACCTTC
TRBV19,TRBD2,-,TRBJ2-1,CASSIAGGLYNEQFF,TGTGCCAGTAGTATTGCGGGAGGTCTCTATAATGAGCAGTTCTTC
TRBV6-5,-,few,TRBJ1-3,CASSRLDSGNTIYF,TGTGCCAGCTCACGACTTGATTCTGGAAACACCATATATTTT
TRBV27,TRBD1,-,TRBJ2-7,CASSHFGTGDYEQYF,TGTGCCAGCAGTCATTTCGGGACAGGGGACTACGAGCAGTACTTC
TRBV2,TRBD2,-,TRBJ2-1,CASSELGGLAGIYNEQFF,TGTGCCAGCAGTGAATTGGGGGGACTAGCGGGGATATACAATGAGCAGTTCTTC
TRBV3-1/TRBV3-2,-,-,TRBJ2-5,CASSQDGGGRQETQYF,TGTGCCAGCAGCCAAGATGGAGGGGGCCGGCAAGAGACCCAGTACTTC
TRBV15,TRBD2,-,TRBJ2-3,CATSRAPGGQDTQYF,TGTGCCACCAGCAGAGCCCCGGGGGGTCAGGATACGCAGTATTTT
TRBV19,TRBD1,-,TRBJ2-7,CASSPDRGAYEQYF,TGTGCCAGTAGCCCTGACAGGGGGGCCTACGAGCAGTACTTC
TRBV27,TRBD1,-,TRBJ1-6,CASSPWDRDSPLHF,TGTGCCAGCAGTCCCTGGGACAGAGACTCACCCCTCCACTTT
TRBV7-9,-,-,TRBJ1-4,CASSLAIVQDRGNEKLFF,TGTGCCAGCAGCTTAGCCATCGTTCAGGACAGAGGGAATGAAAAACTGTTTTTT
TRBV7-8,-,-,TRBJ1-5,CASSSRSRWGPNQPQHF,TGTGCCAGCAGCTCCCGGTCCAGGTGGGGGCCTAATCAGCCCCAGCATTTT
TRBV5-1,-,-,TRBJ1-6,CASSFGQINSPLHF,TGCGCCAGCAGTTTCGGACAGATTAATTCACCCCTCCACTTT
TRBV7-3,-,-,TRBJ2-5,CASSLTHRTGRSDGETQYF,TGTGCCAGCAGCTTAACCCACCGGACGGGAAGGAGCGACGGGGAGACCCAGTACTTC
TRBV4-3,-,-,TRBJ1-5,CASSQDSGVNQPQHF,TGCGCCAGCAGCCAAGATTCAGGGGTCAATCAGCCCCAGCATTTT
TRBV19,-,once,TRBJ1-5,CASSDRREQPQHF,TGTGCCAGTAGTGATCGAAGGGAGCAGCCCCAGCATTTT
TRBV28,-,-,TRBJ1-5,CASSTVGWNQPQHF,TGTGCCAGCAGTACGGTTGGTTGGAATCAGCCCCAGCATTTT
TRBV15,TRBD1,few,TRBJ2-7,CATSRDRGMSSYEQYF,TGTGCCACCAGCAGAGACAGGGGGATGAGCTCCTACGAGCAGTACTTC
TRBV19,TRBD2,-,TRBJ2-2,CASERERYTGELFF,TGTGCCAGTGAGCGGGAGAGGTACACCGGGGAGCTGTTTTTT
TRBV11-3,TRBD1,-,TRBJ2-7,CASSLGGQESSYEQYF,TGTGCCAGCAGCTTAGGGGGACAGGAGAGCTCCTACGAGCAGTACTTC
TRBV5-1,TRBD1,-,TRBJ1-5,CASSPGQGHQPQHF,TGCGCCAGCAGCCCGGGACAGGGACATCAGCCCCAGCATTTT
TRBV24-1,TRBD1,-,TRBJ1-5,CATSATGLTQPQHF,TGTGCCACCAGCGCGACAGGGCTGACACAGCCCCAGCATTTT
TRBV12-5,-,once,TRBJ1-1,CASGYFQGEKTEAFF,TGTGCTAGTGGGTACTTCCAGGGTGAGAAGACTGAAGCTTTCTTT
TRBV27,-,-,TRBJ1-1,CASSIGTEAFF,TGTGCCAGCAGTATCGGTACTGAAGCTTTCTTT
TRBV6-2/TRBV6-3,TRBD2,-,TRBJ2-1,CASSYGTRIIDEQFF,TGTGCCAGCAGTTACGGGACTAGAATCATCGATGAGCAGTTCTTC
TRBV20-1,-,-,TRBJ2-7,CSAELTYEQYF,TGCAGTGCCGAGCTTACCTACGAGCAGTACTTC
TRBV28,-,-,TRBJ1-1,CASSTTTDREAFF,TGTGCCAGCAGTACTACGACAGATCGTGAAGCTTTCTTT
TRBV3-1/TRBV3-2,TRBD2,-,TRBJ2-3,CASSQERGLAGVVDTQYF,TGTGCCAGCAGCCAAGAAAGGGGACTAGCGGGAGTAGTTGATACGCAGTATTTT
TRBV5-4,TRBD2,-,TRBJ2-7,CASSPGGRGYEQYF,TGTGCCAGCAGCCCCGGCGGGAGAGGATACGAGCAGTACTTC
TRBV7-9,-,-,TRBJ1-2,CASSLSSGNYGYTF,TGTGCCAGCAGCTTATCATCAGGGAACTATGGCTACACCTTC
TRBV4-3,-,-,TRBJ2-1,CASSQVRNEQFF,TGCGCCAGCAGCCAAGTACGGAATGAGCAGTTCTTC
TRBV7-3,-,few,TRBJ2-3,CASSPKGYASTDTQYF,TGTGCCAGCAGCCCTAAGGGGTATGCTAGCACAGATACGCAGTATTTT
TRBV5-1,-,-,TRBJ1-4,CASSLPATSNEKLFF,TGCGCCAGCAGCTTACCCGCTACTTCTAATGAAAAACTGTTTTTT
TRBV6-1,-,-,TRBJ2-4,CASSEGRVWENIQYF,TGTGCCAGCAGTGAAGGGCGGGTATGGGAAAACATTCAGTACTTC
TRBV20-1,-,-,TRBJ1-4,CSASSEAVKLFF,TGCAGTGCTAGTAGCGAGGCTGTAAAACTGTTTTTT
TRBV24-1,-,-,TRBJ2-4,CATSRSGERNIQYF,TGTGCCACCAGTCGATCGGGAGAGAGGAACATTCAGTACTTC